A selection of T cell receptor beta chains follows, all from one sample in a study of T cells expressing NK-cell markers. TCRdb reworked the 5' RACE reads into one entry per CDR3 protein, no DNA. The table for this sample gives about 460,000 distinct CDR3 sequences. The sequenced sample consisted of blood T cells: a sorted CD56 or NKG2C T cell subset, CD4+ or CD8+ T cells, or bulk PBMC T cells (not recorded which). The receptors shown here come from a woman aged 45 to 65 in good health. Both conserved end residues are part of each CDR3.

v_gene	j_gene	CDR3aa
TRBV7-9	TRBJ2-1	CASSLLPSFGNNEQFF
TRBV7-6	TRBJ2-2	CASSSIPRGTGELFF
TRBV20-1	TRBJ2-7	CSAPLAGEEYEQYF
TRBV7-3	TRBJ2-3	CASSLYSGSTDTQYF
TRBV3-1	TRBJ1-2	CASSQDTGKGYGYTF
TRBV20-1	TRBJ2-7	CSATGRAVDEQYF
TRBV12-3/TRBV12-4	TRBJ2-5	CASSSGRAPGETQYF
TRBV18	TRBJ1-2	CASSQTGINYGYTF
TRBV29-1	TRBJ2-1	CSVSRAEEQFF
TRBV5-1	TRBJ2-7	CASRTSDGSSYEQYF
TRBV5-8	TRBJ2-1	CASSWGGSARDEQFF
TRBV6-1	TRBJ2-1	CASSRGTKVDEQFF
TRBV4-1	TRBJ2-4	CASSQPTSGKAKNIQYF
TRBV27	TRBJ2-3	CASSLSRGSRSDTQYF
TRBV5-1	TRBJ2-7	CASSPTSGYEQYF
TRBV12-3/TRBV12-4	TRBJ2-7	CASRRQGRFYEQYF